The sequence of this T cell receptor (beta chain) was determined in a study of chemoradiotherapy in HPV16-positive cancers. Study-wide results and limits: Non-HPV-specific T cells did not expand in tumors during treatment, whereas candidate HPV-specific clones and E7-related motifs did.

Here immunoSEQ multiplex PCR was the method, and the copy in TCRdb shows in-frame clones only, minus some. There are about 4,400 clones in the sample; roughly 72% occur only once, and about 9% lies in the top ten. A note on this clone: Its antigen is not identified.

The sequences come from tumor tissue, collected from a patient who underwent chemoradiotherapy. The TCR sequence derives from a human donor with HPV-associated anogenital cancer.

The CDR3 DNA follows: TGTGCCAGCAGCTTAGTCATGGCCCCCACTGGAAACACCATATATTTT. This translates into CASSLVMAPTGNTIYF. The gene calls are TRBV7-8 and TRBJ1-3; the D is unclear. The CDR3 spans 16 residues. With 1 base removed from V and 2 bases from J, the gap between germline ends came to 12 bases. Germline loops: CDR1 SGHVS, CDR2 FQNEAQ.